A single sample gave rise to the 20 T cell receptor beta chains below, sequenced in a study of T cells after yellow fever vaccination. MiXCR, run by TCRdb on the 5' RACE reads, gives a single entry per CDR3 protein. The sample holds under 300,000 distinct CDR3 sequences; approximately 12% are singletons and the top ten take around 0.49%. The sample here was CD4+ T cells sorted from PBMCs, taken 45 days after the yellow fever booster vaccination. Receptors originate from a man younger than 40 who received the YFV17D yellow fever vaccine.

This chain links TRBV5-1 with TRBJ2-1, with TRBD1 identical over 9 bases. V was pared by 0 bases and J by 8 bases, with 12 bases of the junction left unmatched. Germline CDR1 SGHRS, CDR2 YFSETQ. The CDR3 has 17 residues. The CDR3 region is CASSLASGTGMGDEQFF. CDR3 coding DNA: TGCGCCAGCAGCTTGGCCTCCGGGACAGGGATGGGCGATGAGCAGTTCTTC.

This clonotype turned up a few times. The chain is built from TRBV30 and TRBJ1-5; D is undetermined. V lost 3 bases and J lost 9, with 15 bases in between. Germline values: CDR1 GTSNPN, CDR2 SVGIG (reference sequence). The CDR3 length is 13 residues. CDR3 in amino acids: CAWSKVRAWPQHF. The CDR3 DNA is TGTGCCTGGAGCAAGGTTAGAGCGTGGCCCCAGCATTTT.

The rearrangement uses TRBV12-3 or TRBV12-4 and TRBJ2-1, with TRBD2 matching 7 bases. V lost 6 bases to trimming and J lost 9 bases; unmatched junction nucleotides: 5. The CDR3 contains 12 residues. This chain's CDR3 is CASSPGGGEQFF. DNA for the CDR3: TGTGCCAGCAGCCCGGGGGGAGGTGAGCAGTTCTTC.

The chain employs TRBV29-1 and TRBJ2-5; unclear D gene. Trimming shortened V by 6 bases and J by 5 bases, and 10 bases separated the two germline ends. Germline V gene lookup returns CDR1 SQVTM and CDR2 ANQGSEA. The CDR3 runs to 11 residues. DNA for the CDR3: TGCAGCGTAGAACCATCTGAGACCCAGTACTTC. It is translated as CSVEPSETQYF.

The rearrangement uses TRBV27 and TRBJ1-5, with a tentative D call TRBD1 (5 bases). Germline CDR1 and CDR2: MNHEY and SMNVEV (reference sequence). V lost 5 bases to trimming and J lost 2 bases, with 13 bases between them. The length of the CDR3 is 15 residues. CDR3 loop: CASSRGIIGNQPQHF. DNA of the CDR3: TGTGCCAGCAGTCGGGGCATAATTGGCAATCAGCCCCAGCATTTT.

This clonotype was seen more than once but under ten times. The chain links TRBV5-5 to TRBJ2-7, with 10 positions matching TRBD2. Germline-derived CDR1 and CDR2 are SGHKS and YYEKEE (reference sequence). The CDR3 extends over 17 amino acids. Trimming cost V 4 bases and J 7 bases; bases outside gene matches: 17. This CDR3 is CASSPLTSSGRAGEQYF. The CDR3 nucleotides read TGTGCCAGCAGCCCTCTGACGTCCAGCGGGAGGGCAGGTGAGCAGTACTTC.

In this sample, this clonotype turned up a few times. The J gene is TRBJ1-1, the V gene TRBV4-3; D is unresolved. The ends were cut back, 1 base at V and 7 bases at J, with 16 bases in the middle. CDR1 and CDR2 (germline): LGHNA, YSLEER. The CDR3 loop spans 15 amino acids. The CDR3 region is CASSQANRGVVEAFF. The CDR3 DNA follows: TGCGCCAGCAGCCAAGCCAATAGAGGAGTGGTTGAAGCTTTCTTT.

This clonotype was counted ten times or more. The rearrangement joins TRBV7-2 to TRBJ2-1; 8 bases are shared with TRBD1. Germline V gene sequence: CDR1 SGHTA, CDR2 FQGNSA. The trim removed 4 bases at V and 6 bases at J, leaving 5 bases unmatched. The CDR3 length is 14 residues. For the CDR3, the DNA is TGTGCCAGCAGCTACGGACAGGGTCGCAATGAGCAGTTCTTC. This gives the protein CASSYGQGRNEQFF.

The chain couples TRBV20-1 to TRBJ2-2; tentative D call: TRBD2 (6 bases). This CDR3 region has 13 residues. Looked up from germline, CDR1 is DFQATT and CDR2 is SNEGSKA (reference sequence). V was cut by 7 bases and J by 5 bases, with 14 bases left in between. In nucleotides, the CDR3 is TGCAGTGTTCGGAGGGCCGAAACCGGGGAGCTGTTTTTT. Translation: CSVRRAETGELFF.

The chain employs TRBV7-2 and TRBJ2-5; no clear D. CDR1 is SGHTA, CDR2 FQGNSA, per germline. V lost 1 base, J lost 4 bases, and 10 bases lay in between. The CDR3 extends over 14 amino acids. CDR3: CASSLVTPSETQYF. The DNA of the CDR3 is TGTGCCAGCAGCTTAGTGACCCCCTCAGAGACCCAGTACTTC. The variable domain in full, completed from reference TRBV7-2 and TRBJ2-5, reads GAGVSQSPSNKVTEKGKDVELRCDPISGHTALYWYRQSLGQGLEFLIYFQGNSAPDKSGLPSDRFSAERTGGSVSTLTIQRTQQEDSAVYLCASSLVTPSETQYFGPGTRLLVL.

In its sample, this clonotype was seen many times. This rearrangement joins TRBV5-5 to TRBJ2-5; 8 bases align to TRBD2. The CDR3 is 13 residues long. From germline, CDR1 is SGHKS and CDR2 YYEKEE (reference sequence). After removal of 3 bases from V and 5 bases from J, the junction contained 3 bases not matched to a gene. CDR3 protein: CASSSPSGETQYF. Written as DNA, the CDR3 is TGTGCCAGCAGCTCCCCTAGCGGGGAGACCCAGTACTTC.

The chain is built from TRBV19 and TRBJ2-7; D might be TRBD1 or TRBD2, each matching 6 bases. This CDR3 has 14 residues. Germline CDR1 is LNHDA and CDR2 is SQIVND (reference sequence). Trimming stripped 3 bases from V and 3 bases from J, with 12 bases between. The CDR3 bases are TGTGCCAGTAGTATCGGGGGCAGCTACTACGAGCAGTACTTC. It codes for CASSIGGSYYEQYF.

V is TRBV7-9 and J is TRBJ1-2; no definite D call. Germline V CDR1 and CDR2: SEHNR, FQNEAQ (reference sequence). Trimming removed 2 bases from V and 2 bases from J, with 18 bases in between. The CDR3 loop spans 17 amino acids. CDR3 in amino acids: CASSLFWADFTNYGYTF. The CDR3 nucleotides are TGTGCCAGCAGCTTATTTTGGGCAGATTTTACCAACTATGGCTACACCTTC.

The chain recombines TRBV30 with TRBJ2-5, with D possibly being TRBD1 (6 bases). The CDR3 length is 14 residues. Trimming cost V 2 bases and J 2 bases, with 12 bases left between them. CDR1 GTSNPN and CDR2 SVGIG come from the germline V gene (reference sequence). In nucleotides, the CDR3 is TGTGCCTGGAGTTGGTGGGGGCGGCAAGAGACCCAGTACTTC. Translating gives CAWSWWGRQETQYF.

The V call is TRBV5-1, the J call TRBJ2-7; D is unresolved. The CDR3 contains 12 residues. V lost 1 base, J lost 7 bases, and 9 bases lay in between. Germline-derived CDR1 and CDR2 are SGHRS and YFSETQ. The CDR3 DNA follows: TGCGCCAGCAGCTTGATAGCTGGGGAGCAGTACTTC. Translating it yields CASSLIAGEQYF.

This chain connects TRBV14 to TRBJ2-3; 7 bases match TRBD2. The J segment lost 3 bases and the V segment lost 9 bases, leaving 9 bases of the junction unmatched. Germline V gene sequence: CDR1 SGHDN, CDR2 FVKESK. The CDR3 length is 14 residues. The CDR3 DNA reads TGTGCCAGTACTAGCGAGGCGGCGACAGATACGCAGTATTTT. It codes for CASTSEAATDTQYF.

This clonotype occurred a few times. An end of the junction differs from the germline gene, which may be a read error. The chain uses TRBV10-3 and TRBJ1-2; D gene uncertain. Germline V lookup: CDR1 ENHRY, CDR2 SYGVKD. This CDR3 is 13 amino acids long. CDR3 in amino acids: CAISDPGVYGYTF. CDR3 in DNA: TGTGCCATCAGTGATCCAGGAGTCTATGGGTACACCTTC.

J is TRBJ2-7 and V is TRBV6-1; 8 bases fit TRBD2. V gave up 6 bases and J gave up 5 bases; unmatched junction bases: 9. The CDR3 is made up of 14 amino acids. The germline CDR1 and CDR2 sequences are MNHNS and SASEGT. The CDR3, as DNA: TGTGCCAGCAGCTTTAGCGGGAAAGAGGACGAGCAGTACTTC. It translates to CASSFSGKEDEQYF.

This clonotype has just a few counts. The chain carries TRBV7-2 and TRBJ2-7; 7 bases map to TRBD2. V was pared by 1 base and J by 7 bases, with 4 bases of the junction left unmatched. Germline V gives CDR1 SGHTA, CDR2 FQGNSA. CDR3 length equals 13 residues. The CDR3 DNA follows: TGTGCCAGCAGCTTAGGGACTAGGGGTGAGCAGTACTTC. Amino acids: CASSLGTRGEQYF. Full variable domain (outside the CDR3, taken from reference TRBV7-2 and TRBJ2-7): GAGVSQSPSNKVTEKGKDVELRCDPISGHTALYWYRQSLGQGLEFLIYFQGNSAPDKSGLPSDRFSAERTGGSVSTLTIQRTQQEDSAVYLCASSLGTRGEQYFGPGTRLTVT.

The CDR3 reads CASSPYWTSPYNEQFF. The CDR3 DNA reads as TGCGCCAGCAGCCCCTACTGGACAAGCCCCTACAATGAGCAGTTCTTC. The chain couples TRBV5-1 to TRBJ2-1, with a possible D match to TRBD1 (5 bases). Germline loops: CDR1 SGHRS, CDR2 YFSETQ. This CDR3 spans 16 amino acids. Trimming pared 4 bases from V and 2 bases from J, leaving 16 bases between. Full variable domain (outside the CDR3, taken from reference TRBV5-1 and TRBJ2-1): KAGVTQTPRYLIKTRGQQVTLSCSPISGHRSVSWYQQTPGQGLQFLFEYFSETQRNKGNFPGRFSGRQFSNSRSEMNVSTLELGDSALYLCASSPYWTSPYNEQFFGPGTRLTVL.